The clone carrying this TCR beta chain came up many times. Researchers tagged individual cDNA molecules with unique molecular identifiers. TCRdb reprocessed the 5' RACE reads with MiXCR, giving one entry per CDR3 protein. The sample has about 77,000 distinct CDR3 sequences; approximately 12% are singletons. The CDR3 runs to 17 residues. V was cut by 0 bases and J by 5 bases, with 17 bases left in between. From germline, CDR1 is MNHNY and CDR2 SVGAGI (reference sequence). The sample belongs to a study of early T cells in non-severe SARS-CoV-2 infection. V and J are TRBV6-6 and TRBJ2-4; TRBD1 might be the D (5 bases). This clonotype was obtained from an adult who was a healthcare worker with PCR-confirmed SARS-CoV-2 infection or an uninfected control (not recorded which). The donor label of this sample is uncertain. This material consisted of whole blood, taken at baseline. Written as DNA, the CDR3 is TGTGCCAGCAGTTACTCGGGGCAGGGTAGTAGTCAAAACATTCAGTACTTC. Protein sequence: CASSYSGQGSSQNIQYF.